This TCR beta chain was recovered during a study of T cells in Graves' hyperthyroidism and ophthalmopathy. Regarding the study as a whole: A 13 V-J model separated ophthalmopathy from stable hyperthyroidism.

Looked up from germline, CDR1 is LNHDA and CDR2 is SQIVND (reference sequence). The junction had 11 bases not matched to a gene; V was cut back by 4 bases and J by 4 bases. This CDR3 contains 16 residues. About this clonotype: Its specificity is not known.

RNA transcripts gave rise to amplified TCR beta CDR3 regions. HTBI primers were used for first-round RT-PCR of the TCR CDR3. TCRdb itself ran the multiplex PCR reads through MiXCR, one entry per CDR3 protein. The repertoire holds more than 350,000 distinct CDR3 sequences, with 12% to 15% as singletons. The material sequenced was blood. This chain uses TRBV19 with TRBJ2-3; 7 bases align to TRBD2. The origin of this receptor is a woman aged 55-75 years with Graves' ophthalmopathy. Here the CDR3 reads CASSTRPAGLADTQYF. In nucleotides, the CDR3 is TGTGCCAGTAGTACCCGTCCAGCGGGACTGGCAGATACGCAGTATTTT. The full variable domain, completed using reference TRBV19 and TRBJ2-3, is DGGITQSPKYLFRKEGQNVTLSCEQNLNHDAMYWYRQDPGQGLRLIYYSQIVNDFQKGDIAEGYSVSREKKESFPLTVTSAQKNPTAFYLCASSTRPAGLADTQYFGPGTRLTVL.